The 22 T cell receptor beta chains listed next were all sequenced from one sample in a study of blood T cells in healthy people across ages. Alongside a J-beta primer mix, a sample-barcoded 5' primer served in a second PCR lasting 7 to 11 cycles. MiXCR was run by TCRdb on the 5' RACE reads, yielding one entry per CDR3 protein. The sample consists of fewer than 700,000 distinct CDR3 sequences, approximately 40% of them appearing once. The material sequenced was blood. The receptors were sampled from a man older than 75 in good health.

J is TRBJ2-3 and V is TRBV30, with 8 bases aligning to TRBD2. The V segment lost 0 bases and the J segment 3 bases; nucleotides outside the gene matches: 11. Germline-derived CDR1 and CDR2 are GTSNPN and SVGIG (reference sequence). The CDR3 totals 17 residues. CDR3 sequence reads: CAWSVMQLAGRTDTQYF. CDR3 DNA sequence: TGTGCCTGGAGTGTTATGCAGCTAGCGGGCCGTACAGATACGCAGTATTTT.

This chain connects TRBV28 to TRBJ1-6, with unresolved D. Trimming stripped 9 bases from V and 7 bases from J, with 10 bases between. This CDR3 comprises 12 residues. Germline V gene lookup returns CDR1 MDHEN and CDR2 SYDVKM. The CDR3 loop reads CASFFGNSPLHF. The DNA for the CDR3 is TGTGCCAGTTTCTTCGGGAATTCACCCCTCCACTTT.

The chain joins TRBV6-5 to TRBJ2-5; D not certain. V was cut by 10 bases and J by 3 bases, with 12 bases left in between. Germline V gene sequence: CDR1 MNHEY, CDR2 SVGAGI. The CDR3 has 12 residues. The CDR3 sequence is CATGRMKETQYF. CDR3 DNA sequence: TGTGCCACAGGACGGATGAAAGAGACCCAGTACTTC.

The genes are TRBV7-6 and TRBJ2-7; tentatively, D is TRBD1 (7 bases). Between the trimmed V and J ends, which lost 7 bases and 0 bases, there was a span of 19 bases. The CDR3 covers 16 residues. The germline CDR1 and CDR2 sequences are SGHVS and FNYEAQ. CDR3 loop: CASIPSAGGSSYEQYF. CDR3 DNA: TGTGCCAGCATCCCCTCGGCAGGGGGGAGCTCCTACGAGCAGTACTTC.

This chain joins TRBV30 and TRBJ2-7, with 9 bases aligning to TRBD1. The V segment lost 5 bases and the J segment 2 bases; nucleotides outside the gene matches: 1. The germline gives CDR1 GTSNPN, CDR2 SVGIG (reference sequence). The CDR3 runs 12 residues. CDR3 DNA: TGTGCCTGGGGGACAGGGACCTACGAGCAGTACTTC. It specifies CAWGTGTYEQYF.

This clonotype appeared many times. The gene calls are TRBV4-2 and TRBJ1-2; D perhaps matches TRBD1 (5 bases). Germline assignment: CDR1 LGHNA and CDR2 YNFKEQ. This CDR3 is built from 14 residues. V lost 1 base, J lost 4 bases, and 10 bases lay in between. CDR3 in amino acids: CASSQVDSLYGYTF. The CDR3 nucleotides are TGTGCCAGCAGCCAAGTAGACAGTCTCTATGGCTACACCTTC.

This chain links TRBV12-3 or TRBV12-4 with TRBJ1-2; 9 positions match TRBD1. The CDR3 has 15 residues. The ends lost 4 bases at V and 4 bases at J; junction bases unmatched: 7. The chain's CDR3 is CASSSTGGAPYGYTF. In DNA, the CDR3 is TGTGCCAGCAGTTCCACAGGGGGCGCTCCCTATGGCTACACCTTC.

The chain joins TRBV10-1 to TRBJ2-3, with TRBD2 matching over 7 bases. The trim removed 4 bases at V and 5 bases at J, leaving 6 bases unmatched. In germline, CDR1 is WNHNN, CDR2 SYGVQD (reference sequence). The CDR3 has 14 amino acids. The CDR3 sequence: CASSVGTNKDTQYF. The DNA for the CDR3 is TGCGCCAGCAGTGTTGGGACTAATAAAGATACGCAGTATTTT.

The rearrangement uses TRBV5-6 and TRBJ2-5, with 8 bases identical to TRBD1. The better agreement between TRBJ2-1 and the DNA end casts doubt on the J call. The CDR3 covers 16 residues. From germline, CDR1 is SGHDT and CDR2 YYEEEE. The CDR3 DNA sequence: TGTGCCAGCAGCCCACGGACAGGGCGAATCCAAGAGACCCAGTTCTTC. Translated, it gives CASSPRTGRIQETQFF.

The V and J genes are TRBV11-3 and TRBJ1-1; D is possibly TRBD1 (5 bases). The CDR3 consists of 15 residues. Trimming cost V 1 base and J 3 bases, with 12 bases left between them. Germline loops: CDR1 SGHNT, CDR2 YENEEA. DNA for the CDR3: TGTGCCAGCAGCTTAGGGGGTTCGGGGGACACTGAAGCTTTCTTT. Translating gives CASSLGGSGDTEAFF.

V and J are TRBV6-1 and TRBJ1-2, with D uncertain. Trimming stripped 4 bases from V and 4 bases from J, with 10 bases between. Per the germline V gene, CDR1 is MNHNS and CDR2 is SASEGT. The CDR3 is 13 residues long. The CDR3 DNA follows: TGTGCCAGCAGTGGATCGGGTTCCTATGGCTACACCTTC. This sequence encodes CASSGSGSYGYTF.

On this clonotype itself: The junction differs from germline at one of its ends, possibly a read error. V usage is TRBV7-2 and J usage is TRBJ2-5; 10 nucleotides match TRBD1. The end of the DNA fits TRBJ2-7 better, so the J call may be wrong. The germline gives CDR1 SGHTA, CDR2 FQGNSA. This CDR3 has 15 residues. CDR3 bases: TGTGCCGGCAGCCCCACCCAGGACAGGGGGACCGAGCAGTACTTC. Its translation: CAGSPTQDRGTEQYF.

This chain joins TRBV29-1 and TRBJ2-5; TRBD2 agrees at 14 bases. The CDR3 length is 15 residues. Trimming took 4 bases from V and 7 from J; bases not matched to a gene: 8. Germline loops: CDR1 SQVTM, CDR2 ANQGSEA. CDR3 sequence reads: CSVVGTSGSRGTQYF. Written as DNA, the CDR3 is TGCAGCGTTGTGGGGACTAGCGGGAGTAGGGGGACCCAGTACTTC.

This clonotype was found many times. This chain links TRBV11-2 with TRBJ2-3; D gene unclear. The CDR3 extends over 13 amino acids. V shed 1 base and J shed 4 bases, with 6 bases lying between them. Germline V lookup: CDR1 SGHAT, CDR2 FQNNGV. The CDR3 region has the DNA TGTGCCAGCAGCTTAGTTCCCCCAGATACGCAGTATTTT. Translation: CASSLVPPDTQYF.

The table lists this clonotype with a few counts. This chain uses TRBV4-3 with TRBJ1-2, with a weak D call TRBD1 (6 bases). V was shortened by 2 bases and J by 4 bases, with 17 bases between the two germline ends. The CDR3 has 16 residues. Looked up from germline, CDR1 is LGHNA and CDR2 is YSLEER. This CDR3 reads CASSQRVTGSGYGYTF. CDR3 coding DNA: TGCGCCAGCAGCCAACGGGTCACAGGGTCCGGCTATGGCTACACCTTC.

This clonotype was counted ten times or more. The J gene is TRBJ2-3, the V gene TRBV29-1; TRBD1 matches at 8 bases. The J segment lost 1 base and the V segment lost 6 bases, leaving 9 bases of the junction unmatched. Per germline, CDR1 SQVTM and CDR2 ANQGSEA. The CDR3 consists of 15 residues. CDR3 protein: CSVRPGQGGTDTQYF. CDR3 in DNA: TGCAGCGTCAGACCCGGACAGGGAGGCACAGATACGCAGTATTTT.

This clonotype was seen more than once but under ten times. Written as DNA, the CDR3 is TGTGCCAGCAGCCCCAGGCCAGCCCGGAACACCGGGGAGCTGTTTTTT. It translates to CASSPRPARNTGELFF. The chain uses TRBV11-3 and TRBJ2-2; D gene ambiguous. Trimming pared 5 bases from V and 1 base from J, leaving 14 bases between. Germline V gene data show CDR1 as SGHNT and CDR2 as YENEEA. The CDR3 length is 16 residues.

This clonotype was detected a few times. This chain uses TRBV7-9 with TRBJ2-3; no definite D call. V lost 0 bases to trimming and J lost 6 bases, with 13 bases between them. The CDR3 extends over 15 amino acids. Germline CDR1 reads SEHNR; CDR2 reads FQNEAQ (reference sequence). For the CDR3, the DNA is TGTGCCAGCAGCTTAGCGCAAGGTTCTCGGGATACGCAGTATTTT. Translating gives CASSLAQGSRDTQYF.

This clonotype was counted between two and nine times. The J gene is TRBJ2-4, the V gene TRBV11-2; TRBD1 aligns across 10 bases. The better agreement between TRBJ2-7 and the DNA end casts doubt on the J call. The CDR3 spans 15 residues. CDR1 is SGHAT and CDR2 is FQNNGV in the germline V gene. This chain's CDR3 is CASSARDRGTYEQYF. CDR3 nucleotide sequence: TGTGCCAGCAGCGCCCGGGACAGGGGAACCTACGAGCAGTACTTC.

This clonotype was counted between two and nine times. The genes are TRBV6-5 and TRBJ2-5; 9 bases fit TRBD1. CDR3 length: 15 residues. Germline lookup yields CDR1 MNHEY and CDR2 SVGAGI. J gave up 3 bases and V 2 bases, and 4 bases lay outside the gene matches. The CDR3 DNA reads as TGTGCCAGCAGTTACGGACAGGGGAGGAAAGAGACCCAGTACTTC. Its protein product is CASSYGQGRKETQYF.

This clonotype was counted a few times. The CDR3: CASSTQGQGRDNEQFF. In DNA form, the CDR3 reads TGCGCCAGCAGCACCCAGGGACAGGGGAGAGACAATGAGCAGTTCTTC. The V call is TRBV5-1, the J call TRBJ2-1, with TRBD1 matching over 10 bases. The V and J ends lost 4 bases and 5 bases, in that order; junction bases with no gene match: 9. This CDR3 region has 16 residues. CDR1 and CDR2 from the germline V gene are SGHRS and YFSETQ.

Points on this clonotype: This may arise from a read error, as a much more abundant clone is one base away. The genes are TRBV20-1 and TRBJ2-7; possibly TRBD2 for D (5 bases). The J call may be incorrect, as the DNA end agrees better with TRBJ2-5. The germline gives CDR1 DFQATT, CDR2 SNEGSKA (reference sequence). The CDR3 totals 12 residues. Here the CDR3 reads CGAKGSWETQYF. CDR3 nucleotide sequence: TGCGGTGCTAAAGGGAGTTGGGAGACCCAGTACTTC.